Shown below are 8 T cell receptor beta chains from a single sample sequenced in a study of T cell responses to AZD1222 COVID-19 vaccine. Libraries were prepared by immunoSEQ multiplex PCR; TCRdb keeps only in-frame clonotypes and omits some of them. The sample includes 100,000 to 150,000 clones, about 94% of them seen just once. This specimen consisted of peripheral blood, obtained on day 0 of AZD1222 vaccination. The receptors derive from an adult in good health.

The J gene is TRBJ2-7, the V gene TRBV4-1, with 9 bases identical to TRBD1. V trimming: 0 bases; J trimming: 5 bases; junction bases outside the gene matches: 5. The CDR3 is 15 residues long. Germline CDR1 is MGHRA and CDR2 is YSYEKL. The CDR3 here is CASSQDWTGENEQYF. The CDR3 DNA reads TGCGCCAGCAGCCAAGATTGGACAGGGGAAAACGAGCAGTACTTC.

V usage is TRBV7-8 and J usage is TRBJ2-1; D is undetermined. The CDR3 is made up of 17 amino acids. V dropped 2 bases and J dropped 2 bases, with 16 bases sitting between them. Germline CDR1 reads SGHVS; CDR2 reads FQNEAQ. In nucleotides, the CDR3 is TGTGCCAGCAGCTTACCCCTCCCAGCGCACACCTACAATGAGCAGTTCTTC. It is translated as CASSLPLPAHTYNEQFF.

This clone was recorded a few times. The V call is TRBV4-2, the J call TRBJ2-1; TRBD1 is a possible D gene (5 bases). This CDR3 spans 15 amino acids. V lost 1 base and J 6 bases, leaving 13 bases between the germline ends. Germline CDR1 is LGHNA and CDR2 is YNFKEQ. Here the CDR3 reads CASSQVGRVANEQFF. CDR3 nucleotide sequence: TGTGCCAGCAGCCAAGTGGGCAGGGTGGCCAATGAGCAGTTCTTC.

This clone was recorded a few times. The V call is TRBV11-2, the J call TRBJ1-2; D is possibly TRBD1 (6 bases). Germline V gives CDR1 SGHAT, CDR2 FQNNGV. Trimming shortened V by 5 bases and J by 0 bases, and 22 bases separated the two germline ends. CDR3 size: 18 residues. Here the CDR3 DNA reads TGTGCCAGCAGCCAAATTAGAGGGGGGACGGGCTCTAACTATGGCTACACCTTC. Translating gives CASSQIRGGTGSNYGYTF.

The chain couples TRBV5-4 to TRBJ2-7, with 7 bases identical to TRBD2. Germline CDR1 and CDR2: SGHNT and YYREEE (reference sequence). V was pared by 0 bases and J by 2 bases, with 8 bases of the junction left unmatched. This CDR3 is built from 16 residues. In nucleotides, the CDR3 is TGTGCCAGCAGCTTGGGTGGGCGGGAGAGTACCTACGAGCAGTACTTC. Protein sequence: CASSLGGRESTYEQYF.

V is TRBV2 and J is TRBJ1-3, with 9 bases that match TRBD1. From germline, CDR1 is SNHLY and CDR2 FYNNEI. This CDR3 has 18 residues. V shed 5 bases and J 4 bases; nucleotides not matched to a gene: 15. For the CDR3, the DNA is TGTGCCAGCAGTCCCGGGACAGGGCTAGTACCGGGCGGAAACACCATATATTTT. Translated, it gives CASSPGTGLVPGGNTIYF.

The V and J genes are TRBV6-5 and TRBJ2-1; TRBD1 agrees at 7 bases. The CDR3 has 15 amino acids. Per the germline V gene, CDR1 is MNHEY and CDR2 is SVGAGI. Unmatched junction bases numbered 4, after V lost 2 bases and J lost 3 bases. The CDR3 loop reads CASSYQTGNYNEQFF. The CDR3 DNA follows: TGTGCCAGCAGTTACCAGACAGGGAACTACAATGAGCAGTTCTTC.

V is TRBV10-1 and J is TRBJ2-7; D remains ambiguous. Germline V gene sequence: CDR1 WNHNN, CDR2 SYGVQD (reference sequence). This CDR3 region has 12 residues. Trimming removed 1 base from V and 5 bases from J, with 6 bases in between. The CDR3 nucleotides read TGCGCCAGCAGTGAGTACGTAGACGAGCAGTACTTC. This encodes CASSEYVDEQYF.